This T cell receptor (beta chain) stems from a study of radiotherapy plus CTLA-4 blockade in lung cancer. With 11 bases clipped from V and 2 bases from J, the junction kept 12 bases outside the gene matches. This CDR3 has 14 amino acids. CDR1 MRHNA and CDR2 SNTAGT come from the germline V gene. Here immunoSEQ multiplex PCR was the method, and the copy in TCRdb shows in-frame clones only, minus some. The table lists fewer than 55,000 clones, about 74% of them singletons, with over 2% in the top ten. This chain joins TRBV6-4 and TRBJ2-7, with 7 bases identical to TRBD2. The sequencing here drew on peripheral blood, taken from a patient treated with radiotherapy plus ipilimumab. This sequence was found in a human donor with non-small cell lung cancer whose response to radiotherapy plus ipilimumab could not be evaluated. In DNA form, the CDR3 reads TGTGCCGTAGACGGCGGGGGACCTGCCTACGAGCAGTACTTC. This gives the protein CAVDGGGPAYEQYF.